The clone carrying this T cell receptor beta chain showed up many times. Its antigen is as yet unknown. Amplification of ligated cDNA took four PCR rounds with SP2 and nested alpha and beta constant primers. TCRdb reanalysed the 5' RACE reads using MiXCR and keeps one entry per CDR3 protein. The sample has 55,000 to 65,000 distinct CDR3 sequences; 8% are singletons. This sample was included in a study of naive and memory T cell subsets. Whole-study findings and limits: TCR transcript changes with activation or differentiation may affect this RNA method.

An oligonucleotide containing a UMI was ligated to the 3' end of TCR cDNA. Cells were not sorted; total RNA input targeted 1 to 1000 ng. Trimming cost V 3 bases and J 5 bases, with 10 bases left between them. The germline V gene has CDR1 MNHNS and CDR2 SASEGT. This CDR3 has 13 residues. The chain carries TRBV6-1 and TRBJ1-1, with D uncertain. This receptor was taken from a female donor in good health. Here the CDR3 reads CASSEGSVTEAFF. The DNA for the CDR3 is TGTGCCAGCAGTGAGGGATCGGTGACTGAAGCTTTCTTT.